This TCR beta chain was observed in a study of cytomegalovirus exposure and HLA in healthy donors. CDR3 length: 14 amino acids. V was pared by 3 bases and J by 3 bases, with 9 bases between. CDR1 is LGHNT and CDR2 is FRNRAP in the germline V gene. The PCR made use of 60 Vbeta and 13 Jbeta primers. TCRdb's table, derived via immunoSEQ multiplex PCR, lists solely in-frame clones and lacks some. The sample consists of about 52,000 clones, roughly 53% of them appearing once. The sequenced sample consisted of PBMCs. The sequence derives from a human donor in good health. V and J are TRBV12-5 and TRBJ2-1, with D perhaps matching TRBD2 (6 bases). The CDR3 sequence is CASGFNGGYNEQFF. The CDR3 DNA sequence: TGTGCTAGTGGTTTTAACGGGGGCTACAATGAGCAGTTCTTC.